The following is a TCR beta chain sequence with its context. The target antigen is unknown. The data belong to a study of early stage breast cancer tumors. General study results and limits: Bulk DNA sequencing of unsorted cells missed chain pairing and markers.

Profiling relied on immunoSEQ multiplex PCR, and the TCRdb table lists in-frame clones only, not all of them. This table has approximately 31,000 clones, 60% to 80% appearing once. Sequencing input: breast tumor tissue. This receptor was identified in a person under 45 with breast cancer.

Here the CDR3 DNA reads TGTGCCACCAGCAGAGATCTTTCCAGGGCGACCTATGGCTACACCTTC. This translates into CATSRDLSRATYGYTF. The rearrangement uses TRBV15 and TRBJ1-2; D might be TRBD1 (5 bases). The CDR3 covers 16 residues. Between the trimmed V and J ends, which lost 0 bases and 4 bases, there was a span of 15 bases. In germline, CDR1 is LNHNV, CDR2 YYDKDF (reference sequence).